This TCR beta chain was sequenced in a study of siplizumab effects on memory and regulatory T cells. Study-wide results and limits: Contribution to the alloresponse seemed major for naive T cells, which also seemed more diverse than memory cells.

V lost 4 bases and J lost 9; bases outside the gene matches: 11. The germline CDR1 and CDR2 sequences are SGDLS and YYNGEE. CDR3 length: 17 amino acids. This table comes from immunoSEQ multiplex PCR, and its TCRdb copy is limited to in-frame clones, with some not included. Among around 100,000 clones listed, around 92% were seen once. Regarding this clone: Its antigen is unidentified.

The sequenced sample consisted of CD4+ T cells sorted from blood. The TCR sequence derives from a human donor in good health. The V gene is TRBV9, the J gene TRBJ2-1; 15 bases fit TRBD2. DNA for the CDR3: TGTGCCAGCAGCCCAGAATGGACTAGCGGGGGGGCCGGTGAGCAGTTCTTC. This encodes CASSPEWTSGGAGEQFF.